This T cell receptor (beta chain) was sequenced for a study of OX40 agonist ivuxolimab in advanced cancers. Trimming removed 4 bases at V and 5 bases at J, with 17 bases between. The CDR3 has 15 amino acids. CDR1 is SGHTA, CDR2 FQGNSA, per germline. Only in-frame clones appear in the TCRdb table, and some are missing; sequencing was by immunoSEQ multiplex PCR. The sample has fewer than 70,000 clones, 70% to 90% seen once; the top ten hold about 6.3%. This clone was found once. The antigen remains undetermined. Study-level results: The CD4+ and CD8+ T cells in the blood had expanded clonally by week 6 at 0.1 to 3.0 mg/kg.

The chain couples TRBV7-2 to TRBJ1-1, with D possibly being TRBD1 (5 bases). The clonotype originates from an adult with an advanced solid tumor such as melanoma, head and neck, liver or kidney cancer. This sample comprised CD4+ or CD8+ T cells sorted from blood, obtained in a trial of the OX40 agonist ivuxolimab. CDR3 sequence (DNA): TGTGCCAGCAGCTACCATAAACAAAAGGGGACTGAAGCTTTCTTT. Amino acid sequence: CASSYHKQKGTEAFF. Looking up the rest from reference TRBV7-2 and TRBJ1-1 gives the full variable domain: GAGVSQSPSNKVTEKGKDVELRCDPISGHTALYWYRQSLGQGLEFLIYFQGNSAPDKSGLPSDRFSAERTGGSVSTLTIQRTQQEDSAVYLCASSYHKQKGTEAFFGQGTRLTVV.